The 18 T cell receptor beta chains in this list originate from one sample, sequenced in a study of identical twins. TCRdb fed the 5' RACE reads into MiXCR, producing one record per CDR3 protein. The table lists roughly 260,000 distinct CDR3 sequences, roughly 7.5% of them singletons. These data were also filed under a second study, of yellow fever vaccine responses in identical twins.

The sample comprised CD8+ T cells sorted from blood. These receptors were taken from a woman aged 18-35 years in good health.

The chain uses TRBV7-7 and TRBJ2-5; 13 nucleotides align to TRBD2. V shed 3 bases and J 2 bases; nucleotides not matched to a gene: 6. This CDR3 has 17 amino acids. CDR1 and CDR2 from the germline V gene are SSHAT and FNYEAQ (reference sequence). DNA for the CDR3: TGTGCCAGCAGCTTGGTGGGACTAGCGGGATCTCAAGAGACCCAGTACTTC. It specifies CASSLVGLAGSQETQYF.

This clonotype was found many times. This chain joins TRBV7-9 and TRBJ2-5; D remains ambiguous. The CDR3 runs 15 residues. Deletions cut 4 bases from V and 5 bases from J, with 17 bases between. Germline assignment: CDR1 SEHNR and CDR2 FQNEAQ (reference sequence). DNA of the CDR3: TGTGCCAGCAGCTCCAGGATGGAAGAAGCGGAGACCCAGTACTTC. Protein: CASSSRMEEAETQYF.

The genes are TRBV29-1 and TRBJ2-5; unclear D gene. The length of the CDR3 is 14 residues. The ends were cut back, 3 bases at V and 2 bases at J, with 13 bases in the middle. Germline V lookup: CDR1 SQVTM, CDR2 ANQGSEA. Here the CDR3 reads CSVDVPGEQETQYF. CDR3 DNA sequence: TGCAGCGTTGATGTGCCAGGTGAACAAGAGACCCAGTACTTC.

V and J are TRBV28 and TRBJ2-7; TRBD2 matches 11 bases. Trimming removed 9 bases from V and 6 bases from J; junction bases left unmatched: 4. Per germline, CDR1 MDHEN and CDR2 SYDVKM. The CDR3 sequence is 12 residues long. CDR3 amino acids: CASGGLAVEQYF. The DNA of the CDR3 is TGTGCCAGTGGGGGACTAGCGGTCGAGCAGTACTTC. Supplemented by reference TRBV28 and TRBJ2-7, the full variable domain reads DVKVTQSSRYLVKRTGEKVFLECVQDMDHENMFWYRQDPGLGLRLIYFSYDVKMKEKGDIPEGYSVSREKKERFSLILESASTNQTSMYLCASGGLAVEQYFGPGTRLTVT.

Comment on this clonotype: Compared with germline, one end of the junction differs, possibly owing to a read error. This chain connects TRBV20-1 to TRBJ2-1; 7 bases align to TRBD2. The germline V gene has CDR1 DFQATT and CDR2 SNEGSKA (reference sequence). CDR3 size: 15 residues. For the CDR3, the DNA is TGCTGTGCTAGTGGCGCGGGAGTGACCTACAATGAGCAGTTCTTC. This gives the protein CCASGAGVTYNEQFF.

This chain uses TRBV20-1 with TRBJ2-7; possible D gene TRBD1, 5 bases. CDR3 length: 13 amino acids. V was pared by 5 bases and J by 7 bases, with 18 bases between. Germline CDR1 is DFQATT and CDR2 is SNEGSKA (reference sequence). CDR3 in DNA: TGCAGTGCTCTCTCCGGTGCAGGGTGGGAGCAGTACTTC. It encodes CSALSGAGWEQYF.

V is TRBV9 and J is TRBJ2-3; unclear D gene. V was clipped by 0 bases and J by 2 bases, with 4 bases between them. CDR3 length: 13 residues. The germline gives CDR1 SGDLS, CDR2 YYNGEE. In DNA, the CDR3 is TGTGCCAGCAGCGTAGACAACACAGATACGCAGTATTTT. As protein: CASSVDNTDTQYF.

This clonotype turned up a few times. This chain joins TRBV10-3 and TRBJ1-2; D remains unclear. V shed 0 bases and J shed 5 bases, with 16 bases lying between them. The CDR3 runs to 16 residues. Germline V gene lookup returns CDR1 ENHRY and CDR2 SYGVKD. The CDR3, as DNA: TGTGCCATCAGTGAGTCCTCCGGGGAAGAAGGATATGGCTACACCTTC. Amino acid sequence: CAISESSGEEGYGYTF.

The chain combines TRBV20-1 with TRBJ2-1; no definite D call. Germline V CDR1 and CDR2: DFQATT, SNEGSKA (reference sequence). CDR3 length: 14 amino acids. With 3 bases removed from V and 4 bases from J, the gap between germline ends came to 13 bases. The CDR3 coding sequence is TGCAGTGCTAGGGACCCCGACGGGTACAATGAGCAGTTCTTC. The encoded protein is CSARDPDGYNEQFF.

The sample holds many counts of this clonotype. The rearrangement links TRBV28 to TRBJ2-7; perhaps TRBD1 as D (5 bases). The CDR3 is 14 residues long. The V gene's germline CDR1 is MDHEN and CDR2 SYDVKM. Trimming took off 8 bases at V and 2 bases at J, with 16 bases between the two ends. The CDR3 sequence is CASASLDTPYEQYV. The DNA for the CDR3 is TGTGCCAGCGCTTCTTTGGACACCCCCTACGAGCAGTACGTC.

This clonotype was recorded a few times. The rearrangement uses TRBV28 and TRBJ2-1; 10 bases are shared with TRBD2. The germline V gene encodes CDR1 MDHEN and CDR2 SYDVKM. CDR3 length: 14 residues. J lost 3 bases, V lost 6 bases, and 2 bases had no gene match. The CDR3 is CASRTSGDYNEQFF. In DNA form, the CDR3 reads TGTGCCAGCAGAACTAGCGGGGACTACAATGAGCAGTTCTTC.

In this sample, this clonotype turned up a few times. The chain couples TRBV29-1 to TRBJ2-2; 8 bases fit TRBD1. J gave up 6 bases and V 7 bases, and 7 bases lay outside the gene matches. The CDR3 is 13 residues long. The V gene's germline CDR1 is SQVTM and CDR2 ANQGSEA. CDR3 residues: CSADRGRAGELFF. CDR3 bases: TGCAGCGCCGACAGGGGCCGGGCCGGGGAGCTGTTTTTT.

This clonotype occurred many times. For the CDR3, the DNA is TGCAGTGCCCGGACTAGCGGGAGCGAAATCAATGAGCAGTTCTTC. This translates into CSARTSGSEINEQFF. The chain employs TRBV20-1 and TRBJ2-1, with 13 bases lining up with TRBD2. Germline V gene sequence: CDR1 DFQATT, CDR2 SNEGSKA (reference sequence). The CDR3 has 15 amino acids. V gave up 6 bases and J gave up 6 bases; unmatched junction bases: 8.

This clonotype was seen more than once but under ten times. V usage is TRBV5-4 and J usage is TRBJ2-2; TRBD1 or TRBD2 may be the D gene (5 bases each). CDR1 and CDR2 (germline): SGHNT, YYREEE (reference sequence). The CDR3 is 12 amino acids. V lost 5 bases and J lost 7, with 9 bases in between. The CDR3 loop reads CASSRGGGELFF. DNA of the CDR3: TGTGCCAGCAGTCGTGGGGGCGGGGAGCTGTTTTTT.

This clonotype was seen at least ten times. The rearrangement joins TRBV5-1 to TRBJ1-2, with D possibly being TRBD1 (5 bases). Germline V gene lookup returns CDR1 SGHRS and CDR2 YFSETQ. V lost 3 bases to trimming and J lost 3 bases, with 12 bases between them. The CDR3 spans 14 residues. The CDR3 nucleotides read TGCGCCAGCAGCTCGGCCGGGGGTGACTATGGCTACACCTTC. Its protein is CASSSAGGDYGYTF. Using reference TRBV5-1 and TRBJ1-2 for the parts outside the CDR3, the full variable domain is KAGVTQTPRYLIKTRGQQVTLSCSPISGHRSVSWYQQTPGQGLQFLFEYFSETQRNKGNFPGRFSGRQFSNSRSEMNVSTLELGDSALYLCASSSAGGDYGYTFGSGTRLTVV.

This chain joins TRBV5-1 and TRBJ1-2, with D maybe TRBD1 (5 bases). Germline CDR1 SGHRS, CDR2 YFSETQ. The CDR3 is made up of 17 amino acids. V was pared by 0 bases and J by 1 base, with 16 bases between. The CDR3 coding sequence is TGCGCCAGCAGCTTGGAGATGGGGCCAATAGTTAACTATGGCTACACCTTC. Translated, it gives CASSLEMGPIVNYGYTF.

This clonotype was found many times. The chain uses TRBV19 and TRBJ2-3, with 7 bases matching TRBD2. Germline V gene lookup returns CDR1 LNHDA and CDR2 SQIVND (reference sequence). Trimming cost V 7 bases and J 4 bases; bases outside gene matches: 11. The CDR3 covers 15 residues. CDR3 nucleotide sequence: TGTGCCAGTAAGGCTGGGGAGGGAGAAGCAGATACGCAGTATTTT. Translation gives CASKAGEGEADTQYF.

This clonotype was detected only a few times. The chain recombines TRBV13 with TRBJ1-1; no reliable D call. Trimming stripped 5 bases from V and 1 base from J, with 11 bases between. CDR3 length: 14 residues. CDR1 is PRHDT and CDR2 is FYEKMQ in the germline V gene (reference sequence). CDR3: CASSRLASNTEAFF. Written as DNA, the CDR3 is TGTGCCAGCAGCCGCTTGGCCTCGAACACTGAAGCTTTCTTT.